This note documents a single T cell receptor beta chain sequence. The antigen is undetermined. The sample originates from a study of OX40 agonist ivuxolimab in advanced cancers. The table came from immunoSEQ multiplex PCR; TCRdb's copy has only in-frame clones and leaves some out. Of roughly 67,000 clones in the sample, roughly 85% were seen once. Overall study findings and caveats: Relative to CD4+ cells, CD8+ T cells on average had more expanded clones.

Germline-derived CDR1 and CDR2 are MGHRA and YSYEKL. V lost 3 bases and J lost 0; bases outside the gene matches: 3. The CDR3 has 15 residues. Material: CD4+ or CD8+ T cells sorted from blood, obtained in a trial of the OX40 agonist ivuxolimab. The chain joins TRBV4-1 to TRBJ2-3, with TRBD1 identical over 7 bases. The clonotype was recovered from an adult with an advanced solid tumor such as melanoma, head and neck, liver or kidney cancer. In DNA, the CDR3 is TGCGCCAGCAGCCAGACAGGGCTAAGCACAGATACGCAGTATTTT. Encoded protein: CASSQTGLSTDTQYF.